The entry below gives a single T cell receptor beta chain sequence along with its context. This clonotype was counted at least ten times. Its antigen specificity is not known. Per-base quality was not reported, and no clone a single base away is much larger than it. Library preparation was by 5' RACE. For sequencing, a NextSeq 500 was employed. The TCR library protocol attached unique molecular identifiers to individual cDNA molecules to correct for sequencing error and PCR bias. Both TCR alpha and beta chains were sequenced, and tight co-correlation was observed between alpha and beta sequence abundances in each sample. Turning to the authors' computational methods: Decombinator V4 was used to perform V gene, J gene and CDR3 annotation of TCR sequences. TCRs were defined as expanded if a significant change between any two time points was detected under a Poisson model with p below 0.0001. TCR abundances were normalised to the total number of TCRs sequenced in each sample and reported as counts per million. TRAV1-2 paired with TRAJ12, TRAJ20 or TRAJ33 defined MAIT TCRs, while TRAV10 paired with TRAJ18 defined iNKT TCRs. VDJdb, accessed 1 November 2021, was searched for CMV, EBV and SARS-CoV-2 annotated TCRs, excluding TCRs annotated for multiple antigens. The raw public reads went through TCRdb reprocessing: fastp at Q25, MiXCR clone calling, in-frame beta chains kept. Every entry covers one CDR3 protein and lists the most common genes and DNA from its rows. The V and J calls come from TCRdb's annotation, not from the publication. The sample includes about 39,000 distinct CDR3 sequences, with around 6% observed a single time. In total, the top ten clones hold more than 3.5% of the sample.

The CDR3 starts with the cysteine, ends with the phenylalanine, and has 15 residues. Only the CDR3 region is kept as DNA, spanning 45 bases read in frame from base 1. A case-control design nested within a healthcare worker cohort in London, UK, was used, with weekly nasopharyngeal swab PCR tests and blood sampling performed. Between 23 and 31 March 2020, the week of the UK lockdown, healthcare workers were enrolled and then followed up weekly for as long as 16 weeks. This sample was taken from a study of early T cells in non-severe SARS-CoV-2 infection (dated by TCRdb to about 2021). Concerning the study at large: Bulk RNA from unsorted whole blood was used for TCR sequencing, so alpha and beta chains could not be paired.

General study outcomes and caveats: VDJdb matching was skewed toward anti-spike CD8 responses and likely underestimated virus-specific expansions, missing private and CD4 specificities.

Sequencing used whole blood, obtained at baseline. The chain is made from TRBV21-1 and TRBJ1-5; the D call of TRBD1 is as the table states it, not checked on the DNA. TRBV21-1 is shown as a pseudogene. This sequence originates from an adult who was a healthcare worker with PCR-confirmed SARS-CoV-2 infection or an uninfected control (not recorded which). The CDR3 reads as follows: CASSGRGACDQPQHF. In nucleotides, the sequence is TGTGCCAGCAGCGGTCGGGGGGCCTGTGATCAGCCCCAGCATTTT.